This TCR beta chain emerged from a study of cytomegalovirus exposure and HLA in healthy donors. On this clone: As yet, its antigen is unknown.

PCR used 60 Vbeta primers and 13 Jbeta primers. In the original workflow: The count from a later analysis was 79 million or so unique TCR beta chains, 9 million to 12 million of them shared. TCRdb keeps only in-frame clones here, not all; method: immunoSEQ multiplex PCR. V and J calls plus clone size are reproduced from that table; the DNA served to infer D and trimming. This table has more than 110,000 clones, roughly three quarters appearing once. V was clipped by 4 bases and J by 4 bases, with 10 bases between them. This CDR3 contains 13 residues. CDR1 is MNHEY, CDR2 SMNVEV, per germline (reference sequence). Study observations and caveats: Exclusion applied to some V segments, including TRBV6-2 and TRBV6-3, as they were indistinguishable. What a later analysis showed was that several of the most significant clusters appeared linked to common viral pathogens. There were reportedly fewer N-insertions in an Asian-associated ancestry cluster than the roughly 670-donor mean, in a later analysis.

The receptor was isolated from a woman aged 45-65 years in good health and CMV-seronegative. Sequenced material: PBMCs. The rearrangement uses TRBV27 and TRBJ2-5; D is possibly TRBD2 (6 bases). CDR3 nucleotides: TGTGCCAGCAGTTCTATCGGGGGAGAGACCCAGTACTTC. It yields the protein CASSSIGGETQYF.